This T cell receptor beta chain was sequenced for a study of T cell repertoires in cytomegalovirus infection (dated by TCRdb to about 2019). About the study as a whole: Recently identified HLA-C-restricted CMV epitopes, whose presentation resists viral immunomodulation, were targeted by peptide stimulations together with well-studied HLA-B-restricted epitopes. Because public TCR beta signatures pointed to carriage of CMV infection together with the matching HLA type, the HLA type of each donor mattered for the analysis. The investigation overall reported the following: Cumulative frequency of public TCR beta family members discriminated carriers of CMV infection plus the relevant HLA type in this cohort and an independent 352-donor cohort. The ex vivo response was dominated by HLA-C-restricted CMV-specific TCR beta clonotypes, which also provided the single most frequent clonotype in two of eight donors.

The reads were generated on an Illumina HiSeq 1500. Through fastp at Q25 and MiXCR, TCRdb rebuilt clones from the public reads, retaining in-frame beta chains. Rows with a matching CDR3 protein are joined into one entry that keeps the most common DNA and genes. Within this sample are some 350,000 distinct CDR3 sequences, with almost 30% of them counted one time only. The ten biggest clones cover about 20% of the sample. The treatment or condition label, read with the paper, signifies: in vitro stimulation with specific CMV peptide epitopes to enrich CMV-specific T cells. Concerning this clonotype itself: The antigen it recognizes is unknown. Base qualities are missing; no much larger clone stands one base away.

V loses 5 bases, J loses 6 bases, and the germline ends lie 17 bases apart. The CDR3, from cysteine to phenylalanine, totals 14 residues. Of all the DNA, just the CDR3 is kept, 42 bases in frame from base 1. The germline V gene encodes CDR1 SGHTA and CDR2 FQGTGA. The sequenced sample was cultured PBMCs, obtained from culture after CMV antigen stimulation. The TCR was taken from a human donor in good health (CMV status not recorded). Some clones in this sample may be carry-over from other donors' samples. Recombination connected TRBV7-3 to TRBJ2-7, with the D segment possibly TRBD1 or TRBD2, each aligning over 6 bases. For the CDR3, the sequence is CASSQGGLRAEQYF. The nucleotide sequence reads as follows: TGTGCCAGCAGCCAAGGGGGGCTCCGGGCCGAGCAGTACTTC.